Listed below are T cell receptor beta chains from one sample, sequenced in a study of T cell clonotyping in hematopoietic cell transplantation. Method: immunoSEQ multiplex PCR; TCRdb's copy keeps in-frame clones and lacks some. The sample shows roughly 34,000 clones, roughly 94% of them seen only once. Here the sequenced sample was peripheral blood mononuclear cells, taken before stem cell transplant. All receptors derive from a middle-aged man with chronic myeloid leukemia. Some clones in this sample may be carry-over from other donors' samples. Both conserved end residues are part of each CDR3. A D gene is named only where the DNA matches it firmly. Where a row states a size, it is once, few, many or the class of an expanded clone; other rows omit it.

>TRBV28|TRBJ2-5|-|-
TGTGCCAGCAGTTTAGAAGTAGCATCCCAAGAGACCCAGTACTTC
CASSLEVASQETQYF
>TRBV28|TRBJ2-7|-|-
TGTGCCAGCAGTTTAAGGGCCAGGGAGCAGTACTTC
CASSLRAREQYF
>TRBV7-9|TRBJ1-4|-|-
TGTGCCAGCAGCTCGGGGGTGGGGGCAACTAATGAAAAACTGTTTTTT
CASSSGVGATNEKLFF
>TRBV14|TRBJ1-5|TRBD1|-
TGTGCCAGCAGCCCGACAGGGACGGCCAGGCCCCAGCATTTT
CASSPTGTARPQHF
>TRBV6-6|TRBJ2-7|TRBD1|-
TGTGCCAGCAGGTACCTTACGGGACAGGCGAGCGAGCAGTACTTC
CASRYLTGQASEQYF
>TRBV4-3|TRBJ1-4|-|once
TGCGCCAGCAGCCAGTTCGCCGGGGAAGACGAAAAACTGTTTTTT
CASSQFAGEDEKLFF
>TRBV30|TRBJ1-4|TRBD1|-
TGTGCCTGGAGCCAAGGACAGGGCTATGAAAAACTGTTTTTT
CAWSQGQGYEKLFF
>TRBV5-1|TRBJ1-2|TRBD1|-
TGCGCCAGCAGCTTGAGGGGACAGGGGGACTATGGCTACACCTTC
CASSLRGQGDYGYTF
>TRBV6-1|TRBJ2-3|-|-
TGTGCCAGCAGTGATTTATCGCCAGCCTCCACAGATACGCAGTATTTT
CASSDLSPASTDTQYF
>TRBV5-4|TRBJ1-2|-|-
TGTGCCAGCAGAATGGGGGTAGGGCGGTTAAACTATGGCTACACCTTC
CASRMGVGRLNYGYTF
>TRBV6-4|TRBJ1-5|-|-
TGTGCCAGCAGTCCGACAAGCGATAGCAATCAGCCCCAGCATTTT
CASSPTSDSNQPQHF
>TRBV5-4|TRBJ2-7|-|-
TGTGCCAGCAGCTTGGGCGGGACAGTGACAACCTACGAGCAGTACTTC
CASSLGGTVTTYEQYF
>TRBV2|TRBJ2-7|-|-
TGTGCCAGCAGTGAGGCCTACGAGCAGTACTTC
CASSEAYEQYF
>TRBV11-2|TRBJ2-2|TRBD1|-
TGTGCCAGCAGCGCCTCGTTTACGGGACAGGGTGGACCCGGGGAGCTGTTTTTT
CASSASFTGQGGPGELFF
>TRBV9|TRBJ1-5|TRBD1|-
TGTGCCAGCAGCGTGGACAGGGATTATCAGCCCCAGCATTTT
CASSVDRDYQPQHF
>TRBV15|TRBJ2-7|-|-
TGTGCCACCAGCGCAGGGAGTAGTGGCTACGAGCAGTACTTC
CATSAGSSGYEQYF
>TRBV27|TRBJ2-1|TRBD1|-
TGTGCCAGCAGAACAAGAGACAGGGTCTACAATGAGCAGTTCTTC
CASRTRDRVYNEQFF
>TRBV27|TRBJ1-1|-|-
TGTGCCAGCAGCTCCTTGAACGAGAACACTGAAGCTTTCTTT
CASSSLNENTEAFF
>TRBV5-1|TRBJ1-1|-|once
TGCGCCAGCAGCGCCAGGTTGGGGAGTGAAGCTTTCTTT
CASSARLGSEAFF
>TRBV9|TRBJ1-4|TRBD1|-
TGTGCCAGCAGCGACGGACAGGGGGGCAAGAATGAAAAACTGTTTTTT
CASSDGQGGKNEKLFF
>TRBV11-1|TRBJ1-1|TRBD1|-
TGTGCCAGCAGCTTTTACAGGGGGCGAATGTCTGAAGCTTTCTTT
CASSFYRGRMSEAFF
>TRBV5-6|TRBJ2-2|-|-
TGTGCCAGCAGCTTGGTCAGTTCCTACGCCGGGGAGCTGTTTTTT
CASSLVSSYAGELFF
>TRBV28|TRBJ2-1|TRBD1|once
TGTGCCAGCAGCCCCGACAGGGCTGGCTACAATGAGCAGTTCTTC
CASSPDRAGYNEQFF
>TRBV11-3|TRBJ1-1|-|-
TGTGCCAGCCTAATCAGTCCGAACGCTGAAGCTTTCTTT
CASLISPNAEAFF
>TRBV7-2|TRBJ2-3|-|-
TGTGCCAGCAGACCGCCGGGAGATACGCAGTATTTT
CASRPPGDTQYF
>TRBV28|TRBJ1-1|TRBD1|-
TGTGCCAGCAGCCAGGCAGGGGGGACTGAAGCTTTCTTT
CASSQAGGTEAFF
>TRBV28|TRBJ1-5|TRBD1|-
TGTGCCAGCAGTTCCCGGGACAGGGTACAATCTCAGCCCCAGCATTTT
CASSSRDRVQSQPQHF
>TRBV6-5|TRBJ1-2|-|-
TGTGCCAGCAGTTACTCCTCGGCGGGGGCAAACTATGGCTACACCTTC
CASSYSSAGANYGYTF
>TRBV5-6|TRBJ1-2|-|-
TGTGCCAGCCAAGGAGGCTCCAACTATGGCTACACCTTC
CASQGGSNYGYTF
>TRBV7-2|TRBJ2-2|TRBD2|-
TGTGCCAGCAGCTTTCCGACTAGCGGGGGCTTGAACACCGGGGAGCTGTTTTTT
CASSFPTSGGLNTGELFF
>TRBV27|TRBJ1-5|-|-
TGTGCCAGCAGTTTCCCCTATCAGCCCCAGCATTTT
CASSFPYQPQHF
>TRBV28|TRBJ1-2|TRBD1|-
TGTGCCAGCAGTACCACCGGACAGGGGTATCGGTATGGCTACACCTTC
CASSTTGQGYRYGYTF
>TRBV6-6|TRBJ1-3|-|-
TGTGCCAGCAGTGCAGGAGGGCAGGCTGGAAACACCATATATTTT
CASSAGGQAGNTIYF
>TRBV7-3|TRBJ2-5|-|-
TGTGCCAGCAGCTTAAACGGGGACCAAGAGACCCAGTACTTC
CASSLNGDQETQYF
>TRBV5-6|TRBJ2-1|-|-
TGTGCCAGCAGCTTTCGGGGCCCTATCTTATGGAACGATGAGCAGTTCTTC
CASSFRGPILWNDEQFF
>TRBV5-1|TRBJ2-2|-|-
TGCGCCAGCAGCTTGGAGCAGGGCGGCACCGGGGAGCTGTTTTTT
CASSLEQGGTGELFF
>TRBV11-2|TRBJ1-6|-|once
TGTGCCAGCAGTCAACAGGGTGGATATAATTCACCCCTCCACTTT
CASSQQGGYNSPLHF
>TRBV13|TRBJ2-7|TRBD2|-
TGTGCCAGCAGCTTGGGAACTAGCGGGGTTGGTCGCGAGCAGTACTTC
CASSLGTSGVGREQYF